This T cell receptor (beta chain) was identified during a study of blood T cell repertoires in COVID-19. The wider study: Acute and convalescent COVID-19 samples came from the United States, Italy and Spain. The analysed material was cDNA or gDNA that came from T cells, B-cell-depleted T cells, or PBMCs.

The CDR3 sequence is 15 residues long. Unmatched junction bases numbered 6, after V lost 5 bases and J lost 7 bases. Germline CDR1 is SGHAT and CDR2 is FQDESV (reference sequence). In the original workflow: Reference gene primer amplification gave estimated nucleated cell counts. Sequenced by immunoSEQ multiplex PCR; TCRdb stores in-frame clones only, minus some. That table furnishes V, J and clone size, whereas the DNA furnished D and trimming. The sample consists of approximately 94,000 clones, roughly 88% of them appearing once. The sample was peripheral blood. The sequence was collected from a man in his 60s with acute or convalescent COVID-19. V usage is TRBV11-1 and J usage is TRBJ1-6; TRBD1 aligns across 9 bases. The CDR3 sequence is CASSAGTGFNSPLHF. In nucleotides, the CDR3 is TGTGCCAGCAGCGCCGGGACAGGGTTCAATTCACCCCTCCACTTT. Full variable domain (missing parts from reference TRBV11-1 and TRBJ1-6): EAEVAQSPRYKITEKSQAVAFWCDPISGHATLYWYRQILGQGPELLVQFQDESVVDDSQLPKDRFSAERLKGVDSTLKIQPAELGDSAMYLCASSAGTGFNSPLHFGNGTRLTVT.